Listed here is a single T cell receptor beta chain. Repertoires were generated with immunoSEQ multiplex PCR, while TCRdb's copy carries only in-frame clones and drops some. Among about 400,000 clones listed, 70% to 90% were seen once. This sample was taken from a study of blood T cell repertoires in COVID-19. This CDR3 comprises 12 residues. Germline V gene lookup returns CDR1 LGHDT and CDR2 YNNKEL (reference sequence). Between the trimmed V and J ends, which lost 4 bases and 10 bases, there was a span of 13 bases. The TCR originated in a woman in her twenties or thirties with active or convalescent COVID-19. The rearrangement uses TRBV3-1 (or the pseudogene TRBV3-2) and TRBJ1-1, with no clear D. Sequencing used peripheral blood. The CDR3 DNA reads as TGTGCCAGCAGCCCTTCGGTCTATCCAGCTTTCTTT. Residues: CASSPSVYPAFF.